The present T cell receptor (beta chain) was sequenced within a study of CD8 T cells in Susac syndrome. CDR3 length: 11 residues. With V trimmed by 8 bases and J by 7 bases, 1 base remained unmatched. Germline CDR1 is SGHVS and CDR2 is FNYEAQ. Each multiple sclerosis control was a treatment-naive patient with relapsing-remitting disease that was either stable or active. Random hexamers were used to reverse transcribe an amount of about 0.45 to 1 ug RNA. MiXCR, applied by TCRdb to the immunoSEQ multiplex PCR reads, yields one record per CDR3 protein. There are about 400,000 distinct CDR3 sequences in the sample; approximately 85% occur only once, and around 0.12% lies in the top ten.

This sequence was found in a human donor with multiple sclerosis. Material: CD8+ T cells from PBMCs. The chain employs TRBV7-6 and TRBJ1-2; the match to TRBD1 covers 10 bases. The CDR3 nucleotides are TGTGCCAGCGGGACAGGGGTTGGCTACACCTTC. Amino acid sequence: CASGTGVGYTF.